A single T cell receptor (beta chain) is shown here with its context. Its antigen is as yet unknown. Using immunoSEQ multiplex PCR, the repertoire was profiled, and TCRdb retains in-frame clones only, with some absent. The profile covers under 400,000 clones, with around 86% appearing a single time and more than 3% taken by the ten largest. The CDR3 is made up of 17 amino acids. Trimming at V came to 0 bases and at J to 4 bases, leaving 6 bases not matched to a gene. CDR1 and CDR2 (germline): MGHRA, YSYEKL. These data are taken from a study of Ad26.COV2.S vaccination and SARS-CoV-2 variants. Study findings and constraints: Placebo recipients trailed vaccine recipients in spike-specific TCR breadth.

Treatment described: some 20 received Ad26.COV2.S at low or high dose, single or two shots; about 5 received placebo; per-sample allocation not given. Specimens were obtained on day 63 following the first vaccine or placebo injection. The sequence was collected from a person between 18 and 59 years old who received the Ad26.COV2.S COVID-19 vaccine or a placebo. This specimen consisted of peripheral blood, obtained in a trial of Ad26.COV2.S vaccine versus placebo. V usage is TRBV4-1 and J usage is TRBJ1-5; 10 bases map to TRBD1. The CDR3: CASSQEPRTGGNQPQHF. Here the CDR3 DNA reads TGCGCCAGCAGCCAAGAACCCAGGACAGGGGGAAATCAGCCCCAGCATTTT.